Following are 30 T cell receptor beta chains from one sample sequenced in a study of blood T cells in healthy people across ages. Primers used in a second PCR of roughly 6 to 11 cycles were a sample-barcoded 5' primer and a J-beta primer mix. Each CDR3 protein gets one entry after TCRdb re-called the 5' RACE reads with MiXCR. The data contain 650,000 or so distinct CDR3 sequences, 52% of them singletons. Sequenced sample: blood. All receptors come from an elderly woman in good health.

The chain is built from TRBV27 and TRBJ2-3, with D perhaps TRBD1 (5 bases). Germline CDR1 is MNHEY and CDR2 is SMNVEV (reference sequence). The CDR3 extends over 14 amino acids. The V end was cut by 1 base, the J end by 3 bases, with 8 bases between. The CDR3 nucleotides are TGTGCCAGCAGTTTATTCCAGGGAACAGATACGCAGTATTTT. Protein: CASSLFQGTDTQYF.

On this clonotype itself: A read error may explain this, as a much larger clone is one base away. CDR3 loop: CASSQDGDPTGGYTF. CDR3 nucleotides: TGCGCCAGCAGCCAAGATGGGGACCCGACGGGAGGCTACACCTTC. The J gene is TRBJ1-2, the V gene TRBV4-1; perhaps TRBD1 as D (5 bases). V lost 0 bases and J lost 8, with 16 bases in between. There are 15 residues in the CDR3. From germline, CDR1 is MGHRA and CDR2 YSYEKL.

The chain joins TRBV30 to TRBJ2-7, with a tentative D call TRBD1 (5 bases). The CDR3 has 13 amino acids. Germline loops: CDR1 GTSNPN, CDR2 SVGIG (reference sequence). V dropped 0 bases and J dropped 4 bases, with 10 bases sitting between them. The CDR3 DNA is TGTGCCTGGAGTGTAGGGGCAGGTTACGAGCAGTACTTC. Its protein product is CAWSVGAGYEQYF.

This clonotype has only a few counts. The genes are TRBV5-1 and TRBJ2-1, with 10 nucleotides matching TRBD2. The CDR3 length is 18 residues. Germline loops: CDR1 SGHRS, CDR2 YFSETQ. The trim removed 1 base at V and 5 bases at J, leaving 12 bases unmatched. As DNA, the CDR3 is TGCGCCAGCAGCTTGAGACTAGCGGGTCCTATCCCCCACAATGAGCAGTTCTTC. Translated: CASSLRLAGPIPHNEQFF. The full variable domain, completed using reference TRBV5-1 and TRBJ2-1, is KAGVTQTPRYLIKTRGQQVTLSCSPISGHRSVSWYQQTPGQGLQFLFEYFSETQRNKGNFPGRFSGRQFSNSRSEMNVSTLELGDSALYLCASSLRLAGPIPHNEQFFGPGTRLTVL.

Turning to this clonotype: Since a much larger clone is just one base distant, this may be a read error. The V gene is TRBV25-1, the J gene TRBJ2-7, with 8 bases lining up with TRBD2. The CDR3 runs 13 residues. Looked up from germline, CDR1 is MGHDK and CDR2 is SYGVNS. The J segment lost 6 bases and the V segment lost 4 bases, leaving 5 bases of the junction unmatched. The CDR3 bases are TGTGCCAGCAGTGCAGCGGGAGCCTGCGAGCAGTACTTC. Protein sequence: CASSAAGACEQYF.

The rearrangement joins TRBV10-3 to TRBJ2-5; D is unclear. The germline CDR1 and CDR2 sequences are ENHRY and SYGVKD. This CDR3 spans 13 amino acids. Trimming removed 7 bases at V and 0 bases at J, with 9 bases between. DNA of the CDR3: TGTGCCATCAACAACCAAAACCAAGAGACCCAGTACTTC. Protein sequence: CAINNQNQETQYF.

A few counts support this clonotype. V and J are TRBV25-1 and TRBJ2-2, with D maybe TRBD1 (5 bases). The CDR3 runs 15 residues. Germline V lookup: CDR1 MGHDK, CDR2 SYGVNS. V lost 4 bases and J lost 5, with 14 bases in between. CDR3 coding DNA: TGTGCCAGCAGTGGAGATAGGGGTCCGACCGGGGAGCTGTTTTTT. This gives the protein CASSGDRGPTGELFF.

The table lists this clonotype with many counts. This chain connects TRBV6-5 to TRBJ2-1; perhaps TRBD1 as D (6 bases). The ends were cut back, 2 bases at V and 1 base at J, with 6 bases in the middle. CDR1 and CDR2 from the germline V gene are MNHEY and SVGAGI. The CDR3 is 14 residues long. In DNA, the CDR3 is TGTGCCAGCAGTTACAGGGGGTCCTACAATGAGCAGTTCTTC. Translating gives CASSYRGSYNEQFF.

This clonotype was detected many times. The rearrangement links TRBV20-1 to TRBJ2-5, with 9 bases matching TRBD2. The junction had 7 bases not matched to a gene; V was cut back by 8 bases and J by 3 bases. Germline loops: CDR1 DFQATT, CDR2 SNEGSKA (reference sequence). The CDR3 has 13 residues. The CDR3 is CSIVSGSEETQYF. In nucleotides, the CDR3 is TGCAGTATTGTTAGCGGGAGTGAAGAGACCCAGTACTTC.

This chain links TRBV6-6 with TRBJ1-6; no definite D call. V lost 8 bases and J 0 bases, leaving 5 bases between the germline ends. The CDR3 runs 13 residues. CDR1 is MNHNY, CDR2 SVGAGI, per germline (reference sequence). CDR3 protein: CASQSSYNSPLHF. CDR3 in DNA: TGTGCCAGCCAGAGCTCCTATAATTCACCCCTCCACTTT.

The chain combines TRBV7-9 with TRBJ2-3; 7 bases match TRBD1. This CDR3 region has 15 residues. CDR1 is SEHNR, CDR2 FQNEAQ, per germline (reference sequence). V lost 5 bases and J lost 1; bases outside the gene matches: 6. The CDR3 protein is CASSPLTGRTDTQYF. The CDR3 nucleotides are TGTGCCAGCAGCCCTTTGACAGGGCGCACAGATACGCAGTATTTT.

In its sample, this clonotype was seen many times. This sequence joins TRBV5-1 and TRBJ2-5; D may correspond to TRBD1 or TRBD2 (5 bases each). V shed 0 bases and J shed 4 bases, with 13 bases lying between them. From germline, CDR1 is SGHRS and CDR2 YFSETQ. The CDR3 consists of 15 residues. The CDR3 DNA follows: TGCGCCAGCAGCTTGGAAGGGACCCAGGGAGAGACCCAGTACTTC. It yields the protein CASSLEGTQGETQYF.

This clonotype was counted many times. CDR3 residues: CASSKHDRAEYF. Written as DNA, the CDR3 is TGTGCCAGCAGCAAACACGACAGGGCTGAGTACTTC. This rearrangement joins TRBV7-3 to TRBJ2-7; 7 bases agree with TRBD1. Germline lookup yields CDR1 SGHTA and CDR2 FQGTGA. The trim removed 5 bases at V and 11 bases at J, leaving 9 bases unmatched. The CDR3 has 12 residues. Supplemented by reference TRBV7-3 and TRBJ2-7, the full variable domain reads GAGVSQTPSNKVTEKGKYVELRCDPISGHTALYWYRQSLGQGPEFLIYFQGTGAADDSGLPNDRFFAVRPEGSVSTLKIQRTERGDSAVYLCASSKHDRAEYFGPGTRLTVT.

This clonotype was observed many times. The V and J genes are TRBV5-1 and TRBJ2-6; no clear D gene. This CDR3 contains 15 residues. CDR1 SGHRS and CDR2 YFSETQ come from the germline V gene. Trimming removed 0 bases from V and 4 bases from J, with 8 bases in between. The CDR3: CASSLGPEGANVLTF. For the CDR3, the DNA is TGCGCCAGCAGCTTGGGACCGGAAGGGGCCAACGTCCTGACTTTC.

V gene TRBV4-1 combines with J gene TRBJ2-3; tentative D call: TRBD2 (6 bases). V lost 3 bases, J lost 5 bases, and 18 bases lay in between. Germline V gives CDR1 MGHRA, CDR2 YSYEKL. The CDR3 extends over 16 amino acids. The CDR3 DNA sequence: TGCGCCAGCAGCCATCCCAAAGGGGACTTTGAAGATACGCAGTATTTT. Translating it yields CASSHPKGDFEDTQYF.

The genes are TRBV25-1 and TRBJ2-3; D is possibly TRBD1 (5 bases). V lost 2 bases and J 6 bases, leaving 9 bases between the germline ends. Germline V CDR1 and CDR2: MGHDK, SYGVNS. The CDR3 loop spans 13 amino acids. The CDR3 nucleotides read TGTGCCAGCAGTGAAGCCAGGGTGGATACGCAGTATTTT. As protein: CASSEARVDTQYF.

The CDR3 protein is CASSFDSKNIQYF. The CDR3 DNA is TGCGCCAGCAGCTTTGATTCGAAAAACATTCAGTACTTC. The chain recombines TRBV5-1 with TRBJ2-4; no firm D call. The CDR3 contains 13 residues. Germline values: CDR1 SGHRS, CDR2 YFSETQ. Trimming stripped 2 bases from V and 4 bases from J, with 7 bases between.

In nucleotides, the CDR3 is TGTGCCGGGGGTTTGGGGGCAGATACGCAGTATTTT. Translated, it gives CAGGLGADTQYF. The chain uses TRBV12-3 or TRBV12-4 and TRBJ2-3; D possibly uses TRBD1 or TRBD2 (5 bases each). Trimming took off 11 bases at V and 4 bases at J, with 13 bases between the two ends. The CDR3 is made up of 12 amino acids.

The V call is TRBV21-1, the J call TRBJ2-5. TRBV21-1 is designated a pseudogene. The CDR3 consists of 12 residues. The CDR3 DNA reads TGTGCCAGCAGCATAACGACAGAGACCCAGTACTTC. It codes for CASSITTETQYF.

This clonotype was detected ten times or more. The CDR3 region is CATSESGQGYLDTQYF. The CDR3, as DNA: TGTGCCACCAGTGAGTCGGGACAGGGGTATCTAGATACGCAGTATTTT. The rearrangement links TRBV24-1 to TRBJ2-3; 10 bases are a match to TRBD1. The CDR3 has 16 amino acids. V dropped 4 bases and J dropped 5; count of bases not matched to a gene: 8. From germline, CDR1 is KGHDR and CDR2 SFDVKD.

The J gene is TRBJ2-1, the V gene TRBV7-2; 9 bases agree with TRBD2. V lost 3 bases and J lost 7; bases outside the gene matches: 4. Germline CDR1 SGHTA, CDR2 FQGNSA. The CDR3 extends over 14 amino acids. The CDR3 reads CASSFQRGANEQFF. In DNA form, the CDR3 reads TGTGCCAGCAGCTTCCAGCGGGGGGCTAATGAGCAGTTCTTC.

On this clonotype itself: A single base separates this from a much larger clone, so it may be a read error. This sequence joins TRBV25-1 and TRBJ2-3; 9 bases map to TRBD2. The CDR3 runs to 14 residues. Germline loops: CDR1 MGHDK, CDR2 SYGVNS. In DNA form, the CDR3 reads TGTGCCAGCGGTGAAGCGGGAGGTGAAGATACGCAGTATTTT. Protein sequence: CASGEAGGEDTQYF.

The genes are TRBV10-3 and TRBJ2-7; 7 positions match TRBD1. Per germline, CDR1 ENHRY and CDR2 SYGVKD. The CDR3 consists of 13 residues. After removal of 4 bases from V and 5 bases from J, the junction contained 5 bases not matched to a gene. The DNA of the CDR3 is TGTGCCATCAGTGCCGTAGGACAGGACGAGCAGTACTTC. This codes for CAISAVGQDEQYF.

The chain is built from TRBV7-9 and TRBJ2-3; D possibly corresponds to TRBD2 (6 bases). Between the trimmed V and J ends, which lost 5 bases and 2 bases, there was a span of 14 bases. CDR1 is SEHNR and CDR2 is FQNEAQ in the germline V gene (reference sequence). The CDR3 has 15 amino acids. The CDR3 DNA is TGTGCCAGCAGCCGACTAGGCACAGACACAGATACGCAGTATTTT. Its protein product is CASSRLGTDTDTQYF. The full variable domain, with the rest looked up from reference TRBV7-9 and TRBJ2-3, is DTGVSQNPRHKITKRGQNVTFRCDPISEHNRLYWYRQTLGQGPEFLTYFQNEAQLEKSRLLSDRFSAERPKGSFSTLEIQRTEQGDSAMYLCASSRLGTDTDTQYFGPGTRLTVL.

Of note for this clonotype: A much bigger clone sits one base away, suggesting this may be a read error. The rearrangement joins TRBV10-3 to TRBJ2-5, with D perhaps TRBD1 (6 bases). The V gene's germline CDR1 is ENHRY and CDR2 SYGVKD. Trimming removed 3 bases at V and 5 bases at J, with 13 bases between. The CDR3 totals 14 residues. CDR3: CAISEYGTRETQYF. In nucleotides, the CDR3 is TGTGCCATCAGTGAATACGGGACAAGGGAGACCCAGTACTTC.

This clonotype came up many times. The chain has TRBV11-1 and TRBJ2-3; maybe TRBD2 (6 bases). CDR3 length: 14 amino acids. CDR1 and CDR2 (germline): SGHAT, FQDESV (reference sequence). V lost 1 base, J lost 5 bases, and 10 bases lay in between. CDR3 nucleotide sequence: TGTGCCAGCAGCTTAGACAACGGGAGAGATACGCAGTATTTT. Protein: CASSLDNGRDTQYF.

The chain combines TRBV10-3 with TRBJ2-3; 7 positions match TRBD2. V dropped 3 bases and J dropped 7; count of bases not matched to a gene: 10. The CDR3 is 15 residues long. Germline V gives CDR1 ENHRY, CDR2 SYGVKD. The CDR3 region has the DNA TGTGCCATCAGTGATTTAAGCGGGGTCACGCATACGCAGTATTTT. This gives the protein CAISDLSGVTHTQYF.

This clonotype was counted ten times or more. The rearrangement links TRBV28 to TRBJ2-5, with a weak D call TRBD1 (6 bases). The V gene's germline CDR1 is MDHEN and CDR2 SYDVKM. The CDR3 covers 13 residues. V was shortened by 6 bases and J by 2 bases, with 10 bases between the two germline ends. The CDR3 protein is CASSRTVQETQYF. Written as DNA, the CDR3 is TGTGCCAGCAGCCGGACAGTACAAGAGACCCAGTACTTC.

This clonotype came up once. A much larger clonotype is one base distant, so this may be a read error. This sequence joins TRBV7-2 and TRBJ2-7, with D perhaps matching TRBD1 (6 bases). The J call may be incorrect, as the DNA end agrees better with TRBJ2-5. The CDR3 contains 14 residues. Germline CDR1 and CDR2: SGHTA and FQGNSA. The CDR3: CASSYETGQETQYF. In DNA form, the CDR3 reads TGTGCCAGCAGCTATGAGACAGGCCAAGAGACCCAGTACTTC.

To note about this clonotype: A much larger clone differs by one base, so this may be a read error. The rearrangement joins TRBV24-1 to TRBJ1-2; D call uncertain. V lost 9 bases and J 6 bases, leaving 19 bases between the germline ends. Germline V lookup: CDR1 KGHDR, CDR2 SFDVKD. The CDR3 runs 14 residues. In nucleotides, the CDR3 is TGTGCCACCTCGTCCCCCGGATCTCAGCATGGCTACACCTTC. Translating it yields CATSSPGSQHGYTF.